This TCR beta chain was obtained from a study of blood T cells in healthy people across ages. Turning to this clonotype: What it binds is unknown. A read error may produce the germline difference seen at one junction end.

Study outcomes and limitations: A roughly linear age-dependent decrease characterized TCR beta diversity per million T cells. Conclusively comparing naive with antigen-experienced cells was impossible with unsorted PBMCs.

A sample-barcoded 5' primer and a J-beta primer mix were used in a second PCR of about 7 to 12 cycles. TCRdb reprocessed the 5' RACE reads with MiXCR, giving one entry per CDR3 protein. The table includes approximately 1.5 million distinct CDR3 sequences, approximately 42% detected once. Collection of ten milliliters of peripheral blood was performed for each donor. Germline V CDR1 and CDR2: DFQATT, SNEGSKA (reference sequence). This CDR3 is built from 13 residues. Sequencing input: blood. The chain combines TRBV20-1 with TRBJ2-7, with a weak D call TRBD2 (6 bases). The J call may be wrong; the DNA end is better matched by TRBJ2-4. The clonotype comes from a woman aged 18-35 years in good health. The CDR3 DNA follows: TGCAGTGCTGGACTACCGAGCAAAGACATTCAGTACTTC. Translation: CSAGLPSKDIQYF.